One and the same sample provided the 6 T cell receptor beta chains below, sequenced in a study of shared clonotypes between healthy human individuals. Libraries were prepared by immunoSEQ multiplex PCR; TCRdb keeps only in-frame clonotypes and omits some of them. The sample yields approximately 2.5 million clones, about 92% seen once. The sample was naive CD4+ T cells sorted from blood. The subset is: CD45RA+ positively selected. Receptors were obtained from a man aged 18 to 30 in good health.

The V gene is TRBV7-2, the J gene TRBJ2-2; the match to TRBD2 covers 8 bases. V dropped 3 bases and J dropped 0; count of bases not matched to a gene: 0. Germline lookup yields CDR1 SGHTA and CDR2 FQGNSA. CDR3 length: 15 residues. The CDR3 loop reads CASSFSGANTGELFF. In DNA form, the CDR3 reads TGTGCCAGCAGCTTTAGCGGGGCGAACACCGGGGAGCTGTTTTTT.

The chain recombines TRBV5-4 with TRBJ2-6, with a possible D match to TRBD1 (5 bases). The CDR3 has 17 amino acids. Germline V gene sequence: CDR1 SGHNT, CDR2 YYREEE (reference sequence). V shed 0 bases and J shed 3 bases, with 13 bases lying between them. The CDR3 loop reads CASSLGQPKVGANVLTF. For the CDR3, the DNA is TGTGCCAGCAGCTTGGGACAGCCGAAAGTTGGGGCCAACGTCCTGACTTTC.

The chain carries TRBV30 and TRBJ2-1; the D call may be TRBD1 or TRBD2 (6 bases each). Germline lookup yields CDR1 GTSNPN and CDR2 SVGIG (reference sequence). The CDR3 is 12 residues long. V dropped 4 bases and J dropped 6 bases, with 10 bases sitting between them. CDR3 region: CAWNGGGNEQFF. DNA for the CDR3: TGTGCCTGGAACGGGGGCGGCAATGAGCAGTTCTTC.

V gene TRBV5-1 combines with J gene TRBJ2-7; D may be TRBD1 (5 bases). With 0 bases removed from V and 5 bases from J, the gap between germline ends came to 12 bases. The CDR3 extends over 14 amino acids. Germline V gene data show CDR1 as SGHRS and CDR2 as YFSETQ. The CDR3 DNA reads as TGCGCCAGCAGCTTGGCCCCCAGGGATGACGAGCAGTACTTC. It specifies CASSLAPRDDEQYF. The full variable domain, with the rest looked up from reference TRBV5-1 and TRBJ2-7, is KAGVTQTPRYLIKTRGQQVTLSCSPISGHRSVSWYQQTPGQGLQFLFEYFSETQRNKGNFPGRFSGRQFSNSRSEMNVSTLELGDSALYLCASSLAPRDDEQYFGPGTRLTVT.

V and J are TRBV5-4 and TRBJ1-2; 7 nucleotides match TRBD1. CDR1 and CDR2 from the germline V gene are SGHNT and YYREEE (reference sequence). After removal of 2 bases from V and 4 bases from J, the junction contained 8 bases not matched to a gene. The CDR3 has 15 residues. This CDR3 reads CASSLPRTGPYGYTF. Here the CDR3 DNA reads TGTGCCAGCAGCTTACCTAGGACAGGCCCCTATGGCTACACCTTC.

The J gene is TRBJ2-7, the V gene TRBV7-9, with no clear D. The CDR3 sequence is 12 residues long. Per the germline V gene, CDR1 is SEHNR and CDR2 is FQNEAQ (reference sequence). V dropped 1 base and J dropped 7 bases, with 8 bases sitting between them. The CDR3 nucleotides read TGTGCCAGCAGCTTAGATCTTGGAGAGCAGTACTTC. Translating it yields CASSLDLGEQYF.